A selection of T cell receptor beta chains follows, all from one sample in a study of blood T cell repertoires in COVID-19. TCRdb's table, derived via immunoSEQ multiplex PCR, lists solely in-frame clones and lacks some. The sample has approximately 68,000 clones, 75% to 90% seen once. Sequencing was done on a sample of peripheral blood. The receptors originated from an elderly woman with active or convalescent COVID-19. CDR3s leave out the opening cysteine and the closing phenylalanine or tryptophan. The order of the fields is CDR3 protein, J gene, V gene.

CDR3 protein: ASSYSSLYGYT
J gene: TRBJ1-2
V gene: TRBV6-5

CDR3 protein: ASSLAGETEEKLF
J gene: TRBJ1-4
V gene: TRBV19

CDR3 protein: ASSRGQGSEKLF
J gene: TRBJ1-4
V gene: TRBV18

CDR3 protein: ASSYTGRTDTEAF
J gene: TRBJ1-1
V gene: TRBV6-5

CDR3 protein: ASSVSGGDYNEQF
J gene: TRBJ2-1
V gene: TRBV11-2

CDR3 protein: ASSLAVGVEAF
J gene: TRBJ1-1
V gene: TRBV11-2

CDR3 protein: ASSKGPGPILGYT
J gene: TRBJ1-2
V gene: TRBV18

CDR3 protein: ASSIPRGSDYGYT
J gene: TRBJ1-2
V gene: TRBV5-4

CDR3 protein: ASSPKGAPGTSFYEQY
J gene: TRBJ2-7
V gene: TRBV4-3

CDR3 protein: ASSQDRMNEKLF
J gene: TRBJ1-4
V gene: TRBV4-3

CDR3 protein: ASSLNTGGGVRIEQF
J gene: TRBJ2-1
V gene: TRBV6-6

CDR3 protein: ASSPSELAGGSDTQY
J gene: TRBJ2-3
V gene: TRBV4-2

CDR3 protein: SVSDSSYNSPLH
J gene: TRBJ1-6
V gene: TRBV29-1

CDR3 protein: ASSWGGSDYGYT
J gene: TRBJ1-2
V gene: TRBV5-6

CDR3 protein: ASSKGGGGTNTQY
J gene: TRBJ2-3
V gene: TRBV4-3

CDR3 protein: ASSHDSNSPLH
J gene: TRBJ1-6
V gene: TRBV14

CDR3 protein: ATSRDRNRPGETQY
J gene: TRBJ2-5
V gene: TRBV15

CDR3 protein: SARPTGGGDIQY
J gene: TRBJ2-4
V gene: TRBV29-1

CDR3 protein: ASRKGQSYEQY
J gene: TRBJ2-7
V gene: TRBV6-5

CDR3 protein: ASSPTGTAAYEQY
J gene: TRBJ2-7
V gene: TRBV18

CDR3 protein: ASSYTGAYGYT
J gene: TRBJ1-2
V gene: TRBV12-3/TRBV12-4

CDR3 protein: ASSLPGTEAF
J gene: TRBJ1-1
V gene: TRBV7-2

CDR3 protein: ASSIRQGADTQY
J gene: TRBJ2-3
V gene: TRBV6-5

CDR3 protein: ASSLRATPPSGVFTGELF
J gene: TRBJ2-2
V gene: TRBV27

CDR3 protein: AISGSGEPTDTQY
J gene: TRBJ2-3
V gene: TRBV10-3

CDR3 protein: ASSLWDRGPKAGELF
J gene: TRBJ2-2
V gene: TRBV11-2

CDR3 protein: ASSTSRGISGNTIY
J gene: TRBJ1-3
V gene: TRBV9

CDR3 protein: ASSLAAGNTEAF
J gene: TRBJ1-1
V gene: TRBV7-9

CDR3 protein: ASTPESTGVTEAF
J gene: TRBJ1-1
V gene: TRBV5-1

CDR3 protein: ASSDQGRRTDTQY
J gene: TRBJ2-3
V gene: TRBV6-1

CDR3 protein: ASSFSPGGGQPQH
J gene: TRBJ1-5
V gene: TRBV7-2

CDR3 protein: ASSWGGPSYNEQF
J gene: TRBJ2-1
V gene: TRBV5-1

CDR3 protein: ASSEARDRPLH
J gene: TRBJ1-5
V gene: TRBV6-1

CDR3 protein: ASSLNTVRETQY
J gene: TRBJ2-5
V gene: TRBV7-2

CDR3 protein: ASSSGPNYGYT
J gene: TRBJ1-2
V gene: TRBV5-6

CDR3 protein: ASSLSWQGVYEQY
J gene: TRBJ2-7
V gene: TRBV6-5

CDR3 protein: ASRTSGATNTGELF
J gene: TRBJ2-2
V gene: TRBV5-8

CDR3 protein: ASSGGVGFMNTEAF
J gene: TRBJ1-1
V gene: TRBV2

CDR3 protein: ASSFRPITGTGDGSAWPQH
J gene: TRBJ1-5
V gene: TRBV5-1

CDR3 protein: ASSFVGGRSYNSPLH
J gene: TRBJ1-6
V gene: TRBV7-2

CDR3 protein: ASSYQAIAGNTIY
J gene: TRBJ1-3
V gene: TRBV6-6

CDR3 protein: ASSQGGGARETQY
J gene: TRBJ2-5
V gene: TRBV4-2

CDR3 protein: ASSLDRGVNQPQH
J gene: TRBJ1-5
V gene: TRBV5-4

CDR3 protein: ASSLADGGIYTGELF
J gene: TRBJ2-2
V gene: TRBV7-7

CDR3 protein: ASSQGDSTGEQPQH
J gene: TRBJ1-5
V gene: TRBV3-1/TRBV3-2

CDR3 protein: ASSEAGAYNEQF
J gene: TRBJ2-1
V gene: TRBV2

CDR3 protein: ASRPTSTNEKLF
J gene: TRBJ1-4
V gene: TRBV28

CDR3 protein: ASSSTSGRKDTQY
J gene: TRBJ2-3
V gene: TRBV6-2/TRBV6-3

CDR3 protein: ASSRDLIQGRATDTQY
J gene: TRBJ2-3
V gene: TRBV28

CDR3 protein: ASIRAGGQNNEQF
J gene: TRBJ2-1
V gene: TRBV19

CDR3 protein: ASSIPGLAIYEQY
J gene: TRBJ2-7
V gene: TRBV19

CDR3 protein: ASSYHGQGIGYT
J gene: TRBJ1-2
V gene: TRBV6-5

CDR3 protein: ASSLGTTDYNEQF
J gene: TRBJ2-1
V gene: TRBV7-2

CDR3 protein: SVEGGAGGRTDTQY
J gene: TRBJ2-3
V gene: TRBV29-1

CDR3 protein: ASGGGPIYGYT
J gene: TRBJ1-2
V gene: TRBV28

CDR3 protein: ASRLNAGDGANVLT
J gene: TRBJ2-6
V gene: TRBV2

CDR3 protein: ASSLPPNYEQY
J gene: TRBJ2-7
V gene: TRBV6-6